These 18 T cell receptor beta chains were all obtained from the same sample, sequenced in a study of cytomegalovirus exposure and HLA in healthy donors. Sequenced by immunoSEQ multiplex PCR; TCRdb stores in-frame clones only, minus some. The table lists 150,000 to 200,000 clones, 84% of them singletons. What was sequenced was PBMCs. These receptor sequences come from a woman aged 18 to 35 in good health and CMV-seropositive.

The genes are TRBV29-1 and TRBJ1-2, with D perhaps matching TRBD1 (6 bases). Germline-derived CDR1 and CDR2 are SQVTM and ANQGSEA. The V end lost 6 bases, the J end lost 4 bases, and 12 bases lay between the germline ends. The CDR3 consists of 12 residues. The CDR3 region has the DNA TGCAGCGTCGATATGACAGGCTATGGCTACACCTTC. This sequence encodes CSVDMTGYGYTF.

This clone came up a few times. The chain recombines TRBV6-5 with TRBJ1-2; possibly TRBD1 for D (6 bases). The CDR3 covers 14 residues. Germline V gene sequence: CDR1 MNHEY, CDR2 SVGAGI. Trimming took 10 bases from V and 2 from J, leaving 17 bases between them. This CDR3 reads CATSTGIVNYGYTF. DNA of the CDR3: TGTGCCACCTCTACAGGGATCGTAAACTATGGCTACACCTTC.

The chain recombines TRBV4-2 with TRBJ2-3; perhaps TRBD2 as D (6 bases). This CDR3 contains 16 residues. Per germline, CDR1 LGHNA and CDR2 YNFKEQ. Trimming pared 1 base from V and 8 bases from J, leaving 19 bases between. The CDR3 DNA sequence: TGTGCCAGCAGCCAAGTCAGTCCTACTAGCATTGGTACGCAGTATTTT. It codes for CASSQVSPTSIGTQYF.

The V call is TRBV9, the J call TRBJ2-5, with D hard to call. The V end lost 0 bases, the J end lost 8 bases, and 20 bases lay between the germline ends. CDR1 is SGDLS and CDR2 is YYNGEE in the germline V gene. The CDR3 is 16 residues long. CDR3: CASSVERFAPRGTQYF. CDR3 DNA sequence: TGTGCCAGCAGCGTAGAAAGGTTCGCCCCTCGCGGCACCCAGTACTTC.

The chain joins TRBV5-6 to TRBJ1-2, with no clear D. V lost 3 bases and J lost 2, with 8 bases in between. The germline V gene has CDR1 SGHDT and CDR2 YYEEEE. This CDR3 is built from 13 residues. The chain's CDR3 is CASSSGGNYGYTF. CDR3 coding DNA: TGTGCCAGCAGCTCCGGAGGGAACTATGGCTACACCTTC.

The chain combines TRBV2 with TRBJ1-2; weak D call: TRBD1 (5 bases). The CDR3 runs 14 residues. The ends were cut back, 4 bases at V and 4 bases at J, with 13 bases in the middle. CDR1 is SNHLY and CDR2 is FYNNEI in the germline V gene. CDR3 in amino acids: CASSVTGEGYGYTF. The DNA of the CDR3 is TGTGCCAGCAGTGTAACGGGGGAAGGCTATGGCTACACCTTC.

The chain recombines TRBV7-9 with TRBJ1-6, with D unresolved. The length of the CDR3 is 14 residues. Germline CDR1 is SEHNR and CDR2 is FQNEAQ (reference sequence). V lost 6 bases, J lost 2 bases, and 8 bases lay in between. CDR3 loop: CASSPGTYNSPLHF. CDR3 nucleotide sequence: TGTGCCAGCAGTCCCGGGACCTATAATTCACCCCTCCACTTT.

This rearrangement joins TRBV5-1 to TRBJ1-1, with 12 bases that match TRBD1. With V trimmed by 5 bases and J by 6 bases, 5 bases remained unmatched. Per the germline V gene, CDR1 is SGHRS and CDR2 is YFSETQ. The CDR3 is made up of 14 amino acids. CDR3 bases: TGCGCCAGCAGTCCGGGACAGGGGGCATCTGAAGCTTTCTTT. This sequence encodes CASSPGQGASEAFF.

CDR3 DNA sequence: TGCAGTGCTTCCCTTTACAATGAGCAGTTCTTC. Protein product: CSASLYNEQFF. This chain connects TRBV20-1 to TRBJ2-1; no clear D gene. V was trimmed by 5 bases and J by 4 bases, leaving 6 bases between them. Germline CDR1 is DFQATT and CDR2 is SNEGSKA (reference sequence). The CDR3 contains 11 residues.

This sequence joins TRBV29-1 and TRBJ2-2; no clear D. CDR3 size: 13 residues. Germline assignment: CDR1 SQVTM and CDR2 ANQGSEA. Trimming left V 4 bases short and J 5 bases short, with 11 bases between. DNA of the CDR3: TGCAGCGTTGTTGGGCTTGGAACCGGGGAGCTGTTTTTT. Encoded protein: CSVVGLGTGELFF.

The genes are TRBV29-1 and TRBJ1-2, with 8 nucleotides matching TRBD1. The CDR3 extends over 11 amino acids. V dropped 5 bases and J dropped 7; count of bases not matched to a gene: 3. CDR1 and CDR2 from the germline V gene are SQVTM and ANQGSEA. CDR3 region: CSVRTGTGYTF. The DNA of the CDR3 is TGCAGCGTTAGGACAGGGACTGGCTACACCTTC.

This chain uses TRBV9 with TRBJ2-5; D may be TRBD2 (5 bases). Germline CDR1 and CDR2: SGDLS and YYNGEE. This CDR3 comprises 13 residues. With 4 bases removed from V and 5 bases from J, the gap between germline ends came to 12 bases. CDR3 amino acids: CASSMSREETQYF. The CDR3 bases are TGTGCCAGCAGCATGTCTAGGGAGGAGACCCAGTACTTC.

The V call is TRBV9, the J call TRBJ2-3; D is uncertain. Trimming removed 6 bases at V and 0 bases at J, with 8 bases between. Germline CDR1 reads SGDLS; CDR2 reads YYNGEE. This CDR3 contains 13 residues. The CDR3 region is CASNAQSTDTQYF. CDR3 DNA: TGTGCCAGCAATGCCCAGAGCACAGATACGCAGTATTTT.

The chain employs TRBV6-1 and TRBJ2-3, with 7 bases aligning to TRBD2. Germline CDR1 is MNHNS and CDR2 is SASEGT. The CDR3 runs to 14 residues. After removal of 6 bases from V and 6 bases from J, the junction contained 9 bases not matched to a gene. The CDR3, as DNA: TGTGCCAGCAGATTTCCTTGGGAGGGGGATACGCAGTATTTT. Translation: CASRFPWEGDTQYF.

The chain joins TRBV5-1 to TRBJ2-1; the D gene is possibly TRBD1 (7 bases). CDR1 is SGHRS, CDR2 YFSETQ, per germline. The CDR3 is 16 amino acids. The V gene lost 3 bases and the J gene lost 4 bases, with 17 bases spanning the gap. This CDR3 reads CASSSPRGTVYNEQFF. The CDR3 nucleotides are TGCGCCAGCAGCTCACCACGCGGGACAGTATACAATGAGCAGTTCTTC.

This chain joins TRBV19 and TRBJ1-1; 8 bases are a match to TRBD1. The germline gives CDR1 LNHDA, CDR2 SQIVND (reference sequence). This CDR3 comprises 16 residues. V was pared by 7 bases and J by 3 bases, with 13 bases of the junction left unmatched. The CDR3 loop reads CASKARYLQGDTEAFF. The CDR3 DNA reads TGTGCCAGTAAGGCCCGGTACCTACAGGGGGACACTGAAGCTTTCTTT.

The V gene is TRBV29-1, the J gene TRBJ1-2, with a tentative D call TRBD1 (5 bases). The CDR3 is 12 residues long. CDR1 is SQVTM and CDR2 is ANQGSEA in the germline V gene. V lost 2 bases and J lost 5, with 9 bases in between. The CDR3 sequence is CSVETGGYGYTF. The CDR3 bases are TGCAGCGTTGAAACAGGTGGATATGGCTACACCTTC.

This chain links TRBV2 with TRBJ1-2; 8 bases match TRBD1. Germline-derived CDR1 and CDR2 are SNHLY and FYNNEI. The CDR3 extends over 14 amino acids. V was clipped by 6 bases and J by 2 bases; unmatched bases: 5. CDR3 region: CASRGQGANYGYTF. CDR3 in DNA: TGTGCCAGCAGGGGTCAGGGGGCGAACTATGGCTACACCTTC.